The TCR beta chain described here comes from a study of Tregs in tolerant kidney transplant recipients. Study-level findings and limits: Findings come from small patient numbers and require larger validation.

Sequencing was performed with immunoSEQ multiplex PCR; in TCRdb, only in-frame clones are kept and a portion is missing. The table records 60,000 to 70,000 clones, approximately 92% of them present only once. Note on this clone: Its antigen is undetermined.

In germline, CDR1 is SNHLY, CDR2 FYNNEI. CDR3 length: 14 amino acids. V lost 6 bases to trimming and J lost 2 bases; unmatched junction nucleotides: 4. Unstimulated Tregs (CD4+CD25+CD127-) and CD4+CD25- non-Tregs were sorted from PBMCs. V is TRBV2 and J is TRBJ2-7; 10 nucleotides align to TRBD1. The sequence derives from a human donor who received a combined kidney and bone marrow transplant. Sequenced here: CD8+ T cells from blood, sampled before the transplant. The CDR3 bases are TGTGCCAGCAGCCCCGGGACAGGGGCCTACGAGCAGTACTTC. The encoded protein is CASSPGTGAYEQYF.